The rows below give T cell receptor beta chains drawn from one sample of a study of blood T cell repertoires in COVID-19. The repertoire was sequenced with immunoSEQ multiplex PCR; TCRdb's copy has only in-frame clones and lacks some. The profile covers around 310,000 clones, with nearly 90% appearing a single time and around 0.98% taken by the ten largest. Input material: peripheral blood. The receptors come from a woman in her thirties or forties with COVID-19, enrolled during active disease. Each CDR3 is given with its conserved first and last residue. Fields, in order: CDR3 DNA, CDR3 protein, clone size, CDR3 length, D gene, V gene, J gene. D genes are given only for firm matches. Clone size is not always given. Where it is, it says once, few, many or a class for expanded clones.

cdr3_nt: TGTGCCAGCAGCCCTGGAGGGAGGGATGGGACTGAAGCTTTCTTT
cdr3_aa: CASSPGGRDGTEAFF
clone_size: .
cdr3_length: 15
d_call: .
v_call: TRBV5-8
j_call: TRBJ1-1

cdr3_nt: TGTGCCTGGAGCACAGGAACCGCCGCCGCGGAGACCCAGTACTTC
cdr3_aa: CAWSTGTAAAETQYF
clone_size: .
cdr3_length: 15
d_call: .
v_call: TRBV30
j_call: TRBJ2-5

cdr3_nt: TGCGCCAGCAGCTCACTGACAGGGTTTATTGGGCAGTACTTC
cdr3_aa: CASSSLTGFIGQYF
clone_size: .
cdr3_length: 14
d_call: TRBD1
v_call: TRBV5-1
j_call: TRBJ2-7

cdr3_nt: TGTGCCAGCTCACCGAGAGGAGGCCAGGGGCTTTACAATGAGCAGTTCTTC
cdr3_aa: CASSPRGGQGLYNEQFF
clone_size: .
cdr3_length: 17
d_call: .
v_call: TRBV18
j_call: TRBJ2-1

cdr3_nt: TGTGCCAGCAGCCGACCGGGACAGCGCTACGAGCAGTACTTC
cdr3_aa: CASSRPGQRYEQYF
clone_size: .
cdr3_length: 14
d_call: TRBD1
v_call: TRBV28
j_call: TRBJ2-7

cdr3_nt: TGTGCCAGCAGTCCCCCAGGGAGGGAACTGTTTTTT
cdr3_aa: CASSPPGRELFF
clone_size: .
cdr3_length: 12
d_call: .
v_call: TRBV12-3/TRBV12-4
j_call: TRBJ1-4

cdr3_nt: TGTGCCAGCTCACCGCTTGCACTAGCGGGAGTTCCTAGCACAGATACGCAGTATTTT
cdr3_aa: CASSPLALAGVPSTDTQYF
clone_size: once
cdr3_length: 19
d_call: TRBD2
v_call: TRBV18
j_call: TRBJ2-3

cdr3_nt: TGCGCCAGCAGCTTGGTTCTAGCGGGAGCCACAGATACGCAGTATTTT
cdr3_aa: CASSLVLAGATDTQYF
clone_size: .
cdr3_length: 16
d_call: TRBD2
v_call: TRBV5-1
j_call: TRBJ2-3

cdr3_nt: TGTGCCAGCAGCCCCCTTCGGGACACACTATACTTC
cdr3_aa: CASSPLRDTLYF
clone_size: .
cdr3_length: 12
d_call: .
v_call: TRBV6-1
j_call: TRBJ2-7

cdr3_nt: TGTGCCAGCAGCACCAGACTGGCGAACACTGAAGCTTTCTTT
cdr3_aa: CASSTRLANTEAFF
clone_size: few
cdr3_length: 14
d_call: .
v_call: TRBV9
j_call: TRBJ1-1

cdr3_nt: TGTGCCAGCAGTGACAGGACAGGGGTCATAGATACGCAGTATTTT
cdr3_aa: CASSDRTGVIDTQYF
clone_size: .
cdr3_length: 15
d_call: TRBD1
v_call: TRBV6-4
j_call: TRBJ2-3

cdr3_nt: TGTGCCAGCAGCTTAGGGACAGGGGGAAGCAATCAGCCCCAGCATTTT
cdr3_aa: CASSLGTGGSNQPQHF
clone_size: .
cdr3_length: 16
d_call: TRBD1
v_call: TRBV7-9
j_call: TRBJ1-5

cdr3_nt: TGTGCCAGCAGCTTAAAGGGGACTAGCGGGGCTCTAGCCAAAAACATTCAGTACTTC
cdr3_aa: CASSLKGTSGALAKNIQYF
clone_size: .
cdr3_length: 19
d_call: TRBD2
v_call: TRBV7-2
j_call: TRBJ2-4

cdr3_nt: TGTGCCAGCAGCTTAGCGAGGGTCGGGACAATCGGGAATGAGCAGTTCTTC
cdr3_aa: CASSLARVGTIGNEQFF
clone_size: .
cdr3_length: 17
d_call: .
v_call: TRBV7-2
j_call: TRBJ2-1

cdr3_nt: TGTGCCAGCGGGGGGACTAGCCAGGGTGAGCAGTTCTTC
cdr3_aa: CASGGTSQGEQFF
clone_size: .
cdr3_length: 13
d_call: TRBD2
v_call: TRBV27
j_call: TRBJ2-1

cdr3_nt: TGTGCCAGCAGCGTATCCCAGATGAACACTGAAGCTTTCTTT
cdr3_aa: CASSVSQMNTEAFF
clone_size: .
cdr3_length: 14
d_call: .
v_call: TRBV27
j_call: TRBJ1-1

cdr3_nt: TGTGCCAGCAGCCCTCTAGCGGGAGCCTACAATGAGCAGTTCTTC
cdr3_aa: CASSPLAGAYNEQFF
clone_size: .
cdr3_length: 15
d_call: TRBD2
v_call: TRBV7-9
j_call: TRBJ2-1

cdr3_nt: TGTGCCAGCAACGGACAGGGACTGACCCAGTACTTC
cdr3_aa: CASNGQGLTQYF
clone_size: .
cdr3_length: 12
d_call: TRBD1
v_call: TRBV28
j_call: TRBJ2-5

cdr3_nt: TGTGCCAGCAGCCAATCTACAGGTCAGCCCCAGCATTTT
cdr3_aa: CASSQSTGQPQHF
clone_size: .
cdr3_length: 13
d_call: .
v_call: TRBV14
j_call: TRBJ1-5

cdr3_nt: TGTGCCAGCAGTCGTTCTACAGGGGTCGGGTGGTACACTGAAGCTTTCTTT
cdr3_aa: CASSRSTGVGWYTEAFF
clone_size: .
cdr3_length: 17
d_call: TRBD1
v_call: TRBV6-6
j_call: TRBJ1-1

cdr3_nt: TGTGCCAGCAGGGAGGGGTCGGGGGGCACAGATACGCAGTATTTT
cdr3_aa: CASREGSGGTDTQYF
clone_size: .
cdr3_length: 15
d_call: .
v_call: TRBV2
j_call: TRBJ2-3

cdr3_nt: TGTGCCAGCAGCTGGAGGACTGGGGATACGCAGTATTTT
cdr3_aa: CASSWRTGDTQYF
clone_size: .
cdr3_length: 13
d_call: .
v_call: TRBV14
j_call: TRBJ2-3

cdr3_nt: TGTGCCAGCAGTTATAAAGGAGACTATGGCTACACCTTC
cdr3_aa: CASSYKGDYGYTF
clone_size: .
cdr3_length: 13
d_call: .
v_call: TRBV27
j_call: TRBJ1-2

cdr3_nt: TGTGCCAGCACCATTGGACAGGGCTATGGCTACACCTTC
cdr3_aa: CASTIGQGYGYTF
clone_size: .
cdr3_length: 13
d_call: TRBD1
v_call: TRBV7-8
j_call: TRBJ1-2

cdr3_nt: TGTGCCAGCCGGCGGGGTATCGGTTCACCCCTCCACTTT
cdr3_aa: CASRRGIGSPLHF
clone_size: .
cdr3_length: 13
d_call: .
v_call: TRBV2
j_call: TRBJ1-6

cdr3_nt: TGCGCCAGCAGCTTTGACAGGGGTAGTTCACCCCTCCACTTT
cdr3_aa: CASSFDRGSSPLHF
clone_size: .
cdr3_length: 14
d_call: TRBD1
v_call: TRBV5-1
j_call: TRBJ1-6

cdr3_nt: TGTGCCAGCAGCTTGACTAGCGGGGGACGAGAGACCCAGTACTTC
cdr3_aa: CASSLTSGGRETQYF
clone_size: .
cdr3_length: 15
d_call: TRBD2
v_call: TRBV11-2
j_call: TRBJ2-5

cdr3_nt: TGTGCCAGCAGCAGCGGACAGGGGATTAAGAACGAGCAGTACTTC
cdr3_aa: CASSSGQGIKNEQYF
clone_size: .
cdr3_length: 15
d_call: TRBD1
v_call: TRBV5-4
j_call: TRBJ2-7

cdr3_nt: TGTGCCAGCAGTCAACGACTAGCGGGAGCCTCAGATACGCAGTATTTT
cdr3_aa: CASSQRLAGASDTQYF
clone_size: .
cdr3_length: 16
d_call: TRBD2
v_call: TRBV27
j_call: TRBJ2-3

cdr3_nt: TGTGCCAGCAGTTTGATGTCGGATCAGCCCCAGCATTTT
cdr3_aa: CASSLMSDQPQHF
clone_size: .
cdr3_length: 13
d_call: .
v_call: TRBV27
j_call: TRBJ1-5

cdr3_nt: TGTGCCAGCAAGGTTAGCGGTAGCACAGATACGCAGTATTTT
cdr3_aa: CASKVSGSTDTQYF
clone_size: .
cdr3_length: 14
d_call: .
v_call: TRBV2
j_call: TRBJ2-3

cdr3_nt: TGTGCCAGCAGCCCCCTTGGACTAGCGGTAACCGGGGAGCTGTTTTTT
cdr3_aa: CASSPLGLAVTGELFF
clone_size: once
cdr3_length: 16
d_call: TRBD2
v_call: TRBV7-3
j_call: TRBJ2-2

cdr3_nt: TGTGCCAGCAGTTACCGGTGGCGCGGCTCTGGAAACACCATATATTTT
cdr3_aa: CASSYRWRGSGNTIYF
clone_size: .
cdr3_length: 16
d_call: .
v_call: TRBV6-5
j_call: TRBJ1-3

cdr3_nt: TGTGCCAGCAGCGTAGGGAGCTCCTATAATTCACCCCTCCACTTT
cdr3_aa: CASSVGSSYNSPLHF
clone_size: few
cdr3_length: 15
d_call: .
v_call: TRBV9
j_call: TRBJ1-6

cdr3_nt: TGTGCCTGGAGGGGGCGCCGCAGGGAGACCCAGTACTTC
cdr3_aa: CAWRGRRRETQYF
clone_size: once
cdr3_length: 13
d_call: .
v_call: TRBV30
j_call: TRBJ2-5

cdr3_nt: TGTGCCAGCACCAAAAGGGGGACGCTGAACACTGAAGCTTTCTTT
cdr3_aa: CASTKRGTLNTEAFF
clone_size: .
cdr3_length: 15
d_call: .
v_call: TRBV28
j_call: TRBJ1-1

cdr3_nt: TGTGCCAGCAGTTTTAGGACAGCCTACGAGCAGTACTTC
cdr3_aa: CASSFRTAYEQYF
clone_size: .
cdr3_length: 13
d_call: .
v_call: TRBV12-3/TRBV12-4
j_call: TRBJ2-7

cdr3_nt: TGTGCCAGCAGTTTATCCCAGCTAGGGCGGAGCGGCAGGAACTACAATGAGCAGTTCTTC
cdr3_aa: CASSLSQLGRSGRNYNEQFF
clone_size: few
cdr3_length: 20
d_call: .
v_call: TRBV27
j_call: TRBJ2-1

cdr3_nt: TGCGCCACTAGTGGGGGAAGCGGGAGCTCCTACAATGAGCAGTTCTTC
cdr3_aa: CATSGGSGSSYNEQFF
clone_size: .
cdr3_length: 16
d_call: TRBD2
v_call: TRBV5-1
j_call: TRBJ2-1

cdr3_nt: TGTGCCACCTACCCCTGGGACAGGGGGCGAAATGAGCAGTTCTTC
cdr3_aa: CATYPWDRGRNEQFF
clone_size: once
cdr3_length: 15
d_call: TRBD1
v_call: TRBV6-6
j_call: TRBJ2-1

cdr3_nt: TGCGCCAGCAGCTTGGCGCAGAACTACGAGCAGTACTTC
cdr3_aa: CASSLAQNYEQYF
clone_size: .
cdr3_length: 13
d_call: .
v_call: TRBV5-1
j_call: TRBJ2-7